This T cell receptor (delta chain) stems from a study of gammadelta T cells in human blood (TCRdb year 2020). This clone was counted only a few times. Its antigen specificity is not known. The input lacks base qualities; no much larger clone sits a single base away. The library was obtained by RT-PCR. This sample was sequenced with an Illumina MiSeq. Via CATT, TCRdb reprocessed the public reads, and rows with identical DNA were then joined. This sample comprises 300 or so delta-chain clones, about 23% of them detected only once. The ten biggest clones cover 20% of the sample. Trimmed from V: 5 bases; trimmed from J: 10 bases; junction bases lacking a gene match: 26. The CDR1 and CDR2 encoded by the germline V gene are TSWWSYY and QGS. The CDR3 goes from the cysteine to the phenylalanine over 19 residues. The CDR3 DNA has 57 bases and is translated from base 1. The research as a whole found: In the study, polyclonal expansion of innate gamma-delta T cells immediately after birth was reported to appear to be driven by microbial exposure.

Sequenced material: non-Vgamma9Vdelta2 gamma-delta T cells from infant blood. The sequence was collected from a human donor. The V and J genes are TRDV1 and TRDJ1; 9 of the junction bases match TRDD3. The CDR3 is CALGNTPPSRYWGTQRLIF. The DNA sequence follows: TGTGCTCTTGGGAACACCCCTCCTTCCCGGTACTGGGGGACCCAGAGACTCATCTTT.